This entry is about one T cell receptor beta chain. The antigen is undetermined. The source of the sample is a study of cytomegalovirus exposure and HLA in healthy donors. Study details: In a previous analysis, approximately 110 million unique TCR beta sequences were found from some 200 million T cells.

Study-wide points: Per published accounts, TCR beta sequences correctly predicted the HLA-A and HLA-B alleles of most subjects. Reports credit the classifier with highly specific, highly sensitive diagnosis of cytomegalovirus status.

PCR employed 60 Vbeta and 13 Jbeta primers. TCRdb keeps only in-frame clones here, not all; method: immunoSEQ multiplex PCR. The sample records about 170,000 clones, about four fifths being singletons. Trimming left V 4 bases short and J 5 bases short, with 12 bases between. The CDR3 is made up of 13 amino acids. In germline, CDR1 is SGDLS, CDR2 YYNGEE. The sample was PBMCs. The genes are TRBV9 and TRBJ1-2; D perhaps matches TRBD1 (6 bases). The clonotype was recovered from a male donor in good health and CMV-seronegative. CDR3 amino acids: CASSRRTEYGYTF. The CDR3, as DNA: TGTGCCAGCAGCCGACGGACAGAGTATGGCTACACCTTC.